These T cell receptor beta chains were read from a single sample in a study of T cell responses to AZD1222 COVID-19 vaccine. The protocol was immunoSEQ multiplex PCR, while the TCRdb copy is restricted to in-frame clones and leaves out a portion. Seen here are under 150,000 clones, about 90% observed once, and the top ten hold under 1.2%. The source was peripheral blood, collected on day 0 of AZD1222 vaccination. The receptor source for this set is an adult in good health. Each CDR3 is given with its conserved first and last residue. Each record gives: J gene, clone size, D gene, V gene, CDR3 DNA, CDR3 protein. A D gene is named only where the DNA matches it firmly. Size is omitted from some rows. Given values are once, few, many or a class for expanded clones.

>TRBJ2-1|NA|NA|TRBV2
TGTGCCAGCAGAGGCGAGACTCTTGCATCCAATGAGCAGTTCTTC
CASRGETLASNEQFF
>TRBJ2-3|NA|NA|TRBV2
TGTGCCAGCAGTGGCCTGTCTAGCACAGATACGCAGTATTTT
CASSGLSSTDTQYF
>TRBJ1-2|NA|TRBD1|TRBV4-2
TGTGCCAGCAGCCAAGACGGACAGGGGGGGTATGGCTACACCTTC
CASSQDGQGGYGYTF
>TRBJ1-1|NA|NA|TRBV7-6
TGTGCCAGCAGCGTCCAACAGGGAAATGAAGCTTTCTTT
CASSVQQGNEAFF
>TRBJ1-1|NA|TRBD1|TRBV28
TGTGCCAGCACAAGGGACAGACCTGAAGCTTTCTTT
CASTRDRPEAFF
>TRBJ1-2|NA|NA|TRBV2
TGTGCCAGCAGTGATTTTCAGGACTATGGCTACACCTTC
CASSDFQDYGYTF
>TRBJ2-1|NA|TRBD2|TRBV5-1
TGCGCCAGCAGCCCGGGACTAGTTTCATACAATGAGCAGTTCTTC
CASSPGLVSYNEQFF
>TRBJ1-5|few|TRBD1|TRBV2
TGTGCCAGCAGTGATGCACAGGGGAATAGTAGGCAGCCCCAGCATTTT
CASSDAQGNSRQPQHF
>TRBJ2-3|NA|NA|TRBV6-5
TGTGCCAGCACCGGCATAGCGGATACGCAGTATTTT
CASTGIADTQYF
>TRBJ2-3|NA|NA|TRBV3-1/TRBV3-2
TGTGCCAGCAGCCAAGATAGGTCGTCCAGGTTCACAGATACGCAGTATTTT
CASSQDRSSRFTDTQYF
>TRBJ2-1|NA|NA|TRBV7-8
TGTGCCAGCAGTTGGATGGCGGCTTCCTACAATGAGCAGTTCTTC
CASSWMAASYNEQFF
>TRBJ2-2|NA|TRBD2|TRBV10-3
TGTGCCATCAGGGGAGGGAGCACCGGGGAGCTGTTTTTT
CAIRGGSTGELFF
>TRBJ2-1|NA|TRBD2|TRBV7-9
TGTGCCAGCAGCTTAAAGAAAGCGGGACTACCGGGGGTCGATGAGCAGTTCTTC
CASSLKKAGLPGVDEQFF
>TRBJ1-1|NA|TRBD1|TRBV4-2
TGTGCCAGCAGCCGGCCCCCGGGACAGGGCCGGACTGAAGCTTTCTTT
CASSRPPGQGRTEAFF
>TRBJ2-2|NA|TRBD1|TRBV27
TGTGCCAGCAGTTCAGACAGGGGAAGGACCGGGGAGCTGTTTTTT
CASSSDRGRTGELFF
>TRBJ1-2|NA|NA|TRBV27
TGTGCCAGCAGTGTCTCTCCAGGGGACGGCTACACCTTC
CASSVSPGDGYTF
>TRBJ2-2|once|TRBD2|TRBV10-3
TGTGCCATCAGTGAGTGGGAGGGTGGAAACACCGGGGAGCTGTTTTTT
CAISEWEGGNTGELFF
>TRBJ2-7|NA|TRBD1|TRBV9
TGTGCCAGCAGCGTAGGGGACAGCCACTACGAGCAGTACTTC
CASSVGDSHYEQYF
>TRBJ1-2|NA|TRBD1|TRBV19
TGTGCCAGTAGTTTTTTGGGACAGGGGTACGGCTACACCTTC
CASSFLGQGYGYTF
>TRBJ2-7|NA|NA|TRBV5-1
TGCGCCAGCAGCTTGTCGGCAGGGACCTACGAGCAGTACTTC
CASSLSAGTYEQYF
>TRBJ1-1|once|NA|TRBV5-1
TGCGCCAGTCGTCAGGGAGGAGGCACTGAAGCTTTCTTT
CASRQGGGTEAFF
>TRBJ2-7|NA|NA|TRBV5-4
TGTGCCAGCAGCTATAAACTTGATGATTACGAGCAGTACTTC
CASSYKLDDYEQYF
>TRBJ1-2|NA|NA|TRBV11-2
TGTGCCAGCAGCCTGTTGGGGACTTATGGCTACACCTTC
CASSLLGTYGYTF
>TRBJ1-4|once|TRBD1|TRBV28
TGTGCCAGCAGTTTAGGGACAGATGAAAAACTGTTTTTT
CASSLGTDEKLFF
>TRBJ2-5|NA|TRBD1|TRBV5-1
TGCGCCAGCAGGGAAGGGACAGCCCCAGGGACCCAGTACTTC
CASREGTAPGTQYF
>TRBJ1-5|NA|NA|TRBV6-6
TGTGCCAGCAGTTACGATCCTCAGCCCCAGCATTTT
CASSYDPQPQHF
>TRBJ1-4|NA|NA|TRBV3-1/TRBV3-2
TGTGCCAGCAGCCAGGGCCAGCTTTCAACTAATGAAAAACTGTTTTTT
CASSQGQLSTNEKLFF
>TRBJ1-2|NA|NA|TRBV7-9
TGTGCCAGCAGCTCCCCGCGCCCGGGGACGTATGGCTACACCTTC
CASSSPRPGTYGYTF
>TRBJ1-3|NA|TRBD1|TRBV6-6
TGTGCCAGCAGTCTCGGGACAGGGAAGTTCTCTGGAAACACCATATATTTT
CASSLGTGKFSGNTIYF
>TRBJ1-3|NA|NA|TRBV5-1
TGCGCCAGCAGCTTTCAGGGGTTTCGGTATGGAAACACCATATATTTT
CASSFQGFRYGNTIYF
>TRBJ2-3|NA|NA|TRBV2
TGTGCCAGCAGTCTGTGGGTGAGCACAGATACGCAGTATTTT
CASSLWVSTDTQYF
>TRBJ2-1|NA|TRBD2|TRBV7-2
TGTGCCAGCAGCTTAGGTAGCGGGAGTTACAATGAGCAGTTCTTC
CASSLGSGSYNEQFF
>TRBJ2-7|NA|TRBD1|TRBV7-2
TGTGCCAGCAGCCCCCAGGGGACAGGGCGGTCCTACGAGCAGTACTTC
CASSPQGTGRSYEQYF
>TRBJ1-5|NA|NA|TRBV28
TGTGCCAGCAGTTTATACGCCGGGTTTAGCAATCAGCCCCAGCATTTT
CASSLYAGFSNQPQHF